A single sample gave rise to the 31 T cell receptor beta chains below, sequenced in a study of T-cell memory formation after mild COVID-19. TCRdb processed the 5' RACE reads anew with MiXCR; each CDR3 protein has one entry. Among 120,000 or so distinct CDR3 sequences listed, about 6% were seen once. Sequencing input: PBMCs or a T cell subset sorted from them (not recorded which). These receptors all come from an adult woman who had mild COVID-19 (a few samples of this study predate the infection). Cell type and time point are not known.

This clonotype was observed many times. This chain links TRBV3-1 with TRBJ2-1, with D maybe TRBD1 (5 bases). This CDR3 has 15 residues. V lost 2 bases to trimming and J lost 1 base, with 9 bases between them. Germline values: CDR1 LGHDT, CDR2 YNNKEL (reference sequence). The chain's CDR3 is CASSQFRGSYNEQFF. Written as DNA, the CDR3 is TGTGCCAGCAGCCAATTTAGGGGTTCCTACAATGAGCAGTTCTTC.

In this sample, this clonotype turned up a few times. The chain joins TRBV24-1 to TRBJ2-1; 7 bases fit TRBD2. From germline, CDR1 is KGHDR and CDR2 SFDVKD. V dropped 7 bases and J dropped 5; count of bases not matched to a gene: 7. The length of the CDR3 is 14 residues. This chain's CDR3 is CATSPGLLHNEQFF. In DNA, the CDR3 is TGTGCCACCAGCCCGGGACTATTACACAATGAGCAGTTCTTC.

This clonotype was counted a few times. The chain has TRBV20-1 and TRBJ1-1; D is unclear. The germline V gene has CDR1 DFQATT and CDR2 SNEGSKA (reference sequence). The V and J ends lost 2 bases and 3 bases respectively, with 7 bases between them. This CDR3 comprises 12 residues. CDR3 sequence: CSARPTDTEAFF. The CDR3 region has the DNA TGCAGTGCTAGACCGACCGACACTGAAGCTTTCTTT.

This clonotype was seen many times. The V call is TRBV5-1, the J call TRBJ2-3; 8 nucleotides match TRBD2. Germline-derived CDR1 and CDR2 are SGHRS and YFSETQ. The CDR3 consists of 15 residues. J lost 1 base, V lost 0 bases, and 1 base had no gene match. CDR3 protein: CASSLDSGGTDTQYF. DNA of the CDR3: TGCGCCAGCAGCTTGGATAGCGGGGGCACAGATACGCAGTATTTT.

This clonotype was observed a few times. This chain links TRBV2 with TRBJ2-7; 8 bases align to TRBD1. The CDR3 has 13 residues. With V trimmed by 3 bases and J by 7 bases, 5 bases remained unmatched. Germline CDR1 and CDR2: SNHLY and FYNNEI. As DNA, the CDR3 is TGTGCCAGCAGTGAGGGGACAGGCCGGGAGCAGTACTTC. Translation gives CASSEGTGREQYF.

This clonotype was detected only a few times. The chain uses TRBV5-6 and TRBJ1-6; D is unclear. Per the germline V gene, CDR1 is SGHDT and CDR2 is YYEEEE. There are 14 residues in the CDR3. The ends were cut back, 3 bases at V and 9 bases at J, with 13 bases in the middle. For the CDR3, the DNA is TGTGCCAGCAGCTATTTATCCGGCGGTTCACCCCTCCACTTT. This translates into CASSYLSGGSPLHF.

The chain recombines TRBV18 with TRBJ2-1; 7 nucleotides align to TRBD2. J lost 4 bases, V lost 5 bases, and 2 bases had no gene match. The CDR3 is made up of 13 amino acids. Looked up from germline, CDR1 is KGHSH and CDR2 is LQKENI. DNA of the CDR3: TGTGCCAGCTCATGGGGACTATACAATGAGCAGTTCTTC. As protein: CASSWGLYNEQFF. Drawing the rest from reference TRBV18 and TRBJ2-1, the complete variable domain is NAGVMQNPRHLVRRRGQEARLRCSPMKGHSHVYWYRQLPEEGLKFMVYLQKENIIDESGMPKERFSAEFPKEGPSILRIQQVVRGDSAAYFCASSWGLYNEQFFGPGTRLTVL.

This clonotype was counted ten times or more. The J gene is TRBJ2-5, the V gene TRBV24-1; D could derive from TRBD1 or TRBD2 (6 bases each). Trimming removed 0 bases from V and 5 bases from J, with 15 bases in between. The CDR3 spans 16 residues. Looked up from germline, CDR1 is KGHDR and CDR2 is SFDVKD. The CDR3 protein is CATSDLEFGGRETQYF. CDR3 nucleotide sequence: TGTGCCACCAGTGATTTGGAATTCGGGGGCCGGGAGACCCAGTACTTC.

This clonotype was seen at least ten times. The CDR3 here is CASSLAIRGRGTEAFF. The CDR3 DNA reads TGTGCCAGCAGCTTAGCGATCAGGGGGCGCGGCACTGAAGCTTTCTTT. The chain joins TRBV7-8 to TRBJ1-1; 8 positions match TRBD1. The CDR3 covers 16 residues. CDR1 SGHVS and CDR2 FQNEAQ come from the germline V gene. Germline trimming cut 0 bases from V and 4 bases from J; bases unmatched to any gene: 7.

In its sample, this clonotype was seen many times. The CDR3 reads CASSLSLHEQFF. In DNA form, the CDR3 reads TGTGCCAGCAGCTTATCCCTCCATGAGCAGTTCTTC. V usage is TRBV7-9 and J usage is TRBJ2-1; D not resolved. The CDR3 spans 12 residues. The germline V gene encodes CDR1 SEHNR and CDR2 FQNEAQ (reference sequence). The V and J ends lost 2 bases and 8 bases respectively, with 7 bases between them.

V and J are TRBV2 and TRBJ2-4, with D unclear. CDR1 and CDR2 from the germline V gene are SNHLY and FYNNEI. V lost 2 bases, J lost 2 bases, and 10 bases lay in between. The CDR3 is 15 residues long. The CDR3 here is CASSEIWLSKNIQYF. DNA for the CDR3: TGTGCCAGCAGTGAAATTTGGCTATCCAAAAACATTCAGTACTTC.

This clonotype was seen only a few times. The chain combines TRBV12-3 or TRBV12-4 with TRBJ1-6; TRBD1 matches at 8 bases. Losses at the gene ends were 6 bases for V and 1 base for J; bases not matched to a gene: 5. This CDR3 comprises 16 residues. In nucleotides, the CDR3 is TGTGCCAGCAGCAGACAGGGGACGTCCTATAATTCACCCCTCCACTTT. Protein product: CASSRQGTSYNSPLHF.

This clonotype was seen ten or more times. This rearrangement joins TRBV20-1 to TRBJ2-1, with a possible D match to TRBD2 (6 bases). V was pared by 5 bases and J by 2 bases, with 16 bases between. From germline, CDR1 is DFQATT and CDR2 SNEGSKA (reference sequence). The CDR3 runs to 15 residues. In DNA form, the CDR3 reads TGCAGTGCTGGCACCCAGGGAGGCACCTACAATGAGCAGTTCTTC. Translation: CSAGTQGGTYNEQFF.

The sample holds many counts of this clonotype. The V call is TRBV7-2, the J call TRBJ2-1; 11 bases line up with TRBD2. The V and J ends lost 1 base and 0 bases, in that order; junction bases with no gene match: 8. CDR3 length: 19 residues. Germline V lookup: CDR1 SGHTA, CDR2 FQGNSA. The CDR3 DNA reads TGTGCCAGCAGCTTAGGAGGGACTAGCGGAGTTAGCTCCTACAATGAGCAGTTCTTC. It is translated as CASSLGGTSGVSSYNEQFF.

This clonotype was counted a few times. V gene TRBV27 combines with J gene TRBJ2-7; 7 bases fit TRBD1. Germline loops: CDR1 MNHEY, CDR2 SMNVEV (reference sequence). The CDR3 has 19 residues. Unmatched junction bases numbered 19, after V lost 2 bases and J lost 3 bases. Here the CDR3 reads CASSLRWVRYRDSSYEQYF. CDR3 nucleotides: TGTGCCAGCAGTTTACGTTGGGTGCGATACCGGGACAGCAGCTACGAGCAGTACTTC.

The J gene is TRBJ1-1, the V gene TRBV5-1; D is ambiguous. Germline-derived CDR1 and CDR2 are SGHRS and YFSETQ. The CDR3 is made up of 14 amino acids. V was trimmed by 4 bases and J by 3 bases, leaving 13 bases between them. The CDR3, as DNA: TGCGCCAGCAGCCCCACAATTGGGGACACTGAAGCTTTCTTT. Amino acid sequence: CASSPTIGDTEAFF.

This clonotype was observed at least ten times. V usage is TRBV15 and J usage is TRBJ2-2; a possible D gene is TRBD2 (7 bases). CDR1 and CDR2 (germline): LNHNV, YYDKDF (reference sequence). V dropped 1 base and J dropped 4 bases, with 16 bases sitting between them. The CDR3 covers 17 residues. The CDR3 nucleotides are TGTGCCACCAGCAGAGCAGGTGGGGGGGCCGTCACCGGGGAGCTGTTTTTT. Its protein product is CATSRAGGGAVTGELFF.

This clonotype was seen at least ten times. The genes are TRBV6-5 and TRBJ2-6; TRBD1 aligns across 7 bases. In germline, CDR1 is MNHEY, CDR2 SVGAGI. Trimming cost V 4 bases and J 1 base; bases outside gene matches: 13. This CDR3 comprises 19 residues. Here the CDR3 DNA reads TGTGCCAGCAGTTCCCAAAGGACAGGAATAATATCTGGGGCCAACGTCCTGACTTTC. Protein: CASSSQRTGIISGANVLTF.

The chain combines TRBV5-1 with TRBJ1-1; D remains ambiguous. The V gene lost 1 base and the J gene lost 11 bases, with 18 bases spanning the gap. Germline CDR1 reads SGHRS; CDR2 reads YFSETQ. The CDR3 has 14 amino acids. CDR3 sequence: CASSLTPQEGGAFF. The CDR3 DNA reads TGCGCCAGCAGCTTGACCCCCCAAGAAGGTGGCGCTTTCTTT.

This clonotype was counted between two and nine times. V and J are TRBV3-1 and TRBJ1-1; no clear D gene. The CDR3 contains 12 residues. From germline, CDR1 is LGHDT and CDR2 YNNKEL (reference sequence). The V end lost 2 bases, the J end lost 1 base, and 2 bases lay between the germline ends. This CDR3 reads CASSQQNTEAFF. DNA for the CDR3: TGTGCCAGCAGCCAACAGAACACTGAAGCTTTCTTT.

In its sample, this clonotype was seen many times. The V gene is TRBV2, the J gene TRBJ2-5; 7 positions agree with TRBD1. V gave up 8 bases and J gave up 4 bases; unmatched junction bases: 7. The CDR3 length is 13 residues. Per germline, CDR1 SNHLY and CDR2 FYNNEI. The CDR3 here is CASAKGAGETQYF. CDR3 nucleotides: TGTGCCAGCGCAAAGGGGGCGGGAGAGACCCAGTACTTC.

A few counts support this clonotype. This chain connects TRBV29-1 to TRBJ1-1; 8 bases map to TRBD1. V trimming: 3 bases; J trimming: 6 bases; junction bases outside the gene matches: 6. The CDR3 runs 13 residues. Per germline, CDR1 SQVTM and CDR2 ANQGSEA. CDR3 protein: CSVDQGAVSEAFF. Here the CDR3 DNA reads TGCAGCGTTGACCAGGGGGCAGTATCTGAAGCTTTCTTT.

This sequence joins TRBV3-1 and TRBJ1-3; D is unclear. The germline V gene encodes CDR1 LGHDT and CDR2 YNNKEL (reference sequence). The length of the CDR3 is 15 residues. Trimming took off 1 base at V and 0 bases at J, with 7 bases between the two ends. The CDR3 bases are TGTGCCAGCAGCCAAGTCTGGTTCTCTGGAAACACCATATATTTT. Amino acid sequence: CASSQVWFSGNTIYF.

In this sample, this clonotype turned up a few times. The gene calls are TRBV3-1 and TRBJ2-2; D not certain. Germline V gives CDR1 LGHDT, CDR2 YNNKEL (reference sequence). Trimming took 2 bases from V and 7 from J, leaving 2 bases between them. This CDR3 has 11 residues. CDR3 coding DNA: TGTGCCAGCAGCCAATTCGGGGAGCTGTTTTTT. It translates to CASSQFGELFF. Drawing the rest from reference TRBV3-1 and TRBJ2-2, the complete variable domain is DTAVSQTPKYLVTQMGNDKSIKCEQNLGHDTMYWYKQDSKKFLKIMFSYNNKELIINETVPNRFSPKSPDKAHLNLHINSLELGDSAVYFCASSQFGELFFGEGSRLTVL.

This clonotype was detected ten times or more. CDR3 in DNA: TGTGCCAGCACACACTTGACGGAGAACTATGGCTACACCTTC. This translates into CASTHLTENYGYTF. The rearrangement joins TRBV12-3 or TRBV12-4 to TRBJ1-2; D gene uncertain. Deletions cut 7 bases from V and 2 bases from J, with 14 bases between. The length of the CDR3 is 14 residues.

In this sample, this clonotype turned up a few times. V gene TRBV15 combines with J gene TRBJ2-7; TRBD1 agrees at 9 bases. The CDR3 contains 14 residues. The junction had 4 bases not matched to a gene; V was cut back by 5 bases and J by 2 bases. The germline gives CDR1 LNHNV, CDR2 YYDKDF (reference sequence). The CDR3 protein is CATSRRTGAYEQYF. In DNA, the CDR3 is TGTGCCACCAGCCGAAGGACAGGGGCCTACGAGCAGTACTTC.

This clonotype was found many times. The chain recombines TRBV5-1 with TRBJ1-2, with D unresolved. Per the germline V gene, CDR1 is SGHRS and CDR2 is YFSETQ. The CDR3 extends over 15 amino acids. Deletions cut 0 bases from V and 6 bases from J, with 15 bases between. CDR3 sequence (DNA): TGCGCCAGCAGCTTGGGTGGCAGGATGAGGAATGGCTACACCTTC. It specifies CASSLGGRMRNGYTF.

This clonotype was counted ten times or more. The chain joins TRBV7-8 to TRBJ2-3; a possible D gene is TRBD1 (5 bases). Germline assignment: CDR1 SGHVS and CDR2 FQNEAQ. Trimming cost V 2 bases and J 4 bases, with 10 bases left between them. The CDR3 sequence is 14 residues long. CDR3: CASSLFRVPDTQYF. The CDR3 bases are TGTGCCAGCAGCTTATTCAGGGTTCCAGATACGCAGTATTTT. The full variable domain, rest sourced from reference TRBV7-8 and TRBJ2-3, is GAGVSQSPRYKVAKRGQDVALRCDPISGHVSLFWYQQALGQGPEFLTYFQNEAQLDKSGLPSDRFFAERPEGSVSTLKIQRTQQEDSAVYLCASSLFRVPDTQYFGPGTRLTVL.

The chain couples TRBV23-1 to TRBJ1-1, with D uncertain. TRBV23-1 is classed as an ORF, of uncertain function. The CDR3 loop spans 17 amino acids. The ends were cut back, 3 bases at V and 0 bases at J, with 17 bases in the middle. CDR3 loop: CASSQSLEVSMNTEAFF. Written as DNA, the CDR3 is TGCGCCAGCAGTCAGAGCCTGGAGGTCTCCATGAACACTGAAGCTTTCTTT.

The chain links TRBV25-1 to TRBJ2-1; the match to TRBD2 covers 7 bases. The V segment lost 5 bases and the J segment 2 bases; nucleotides outside the gene matches: 9. The germline V gene encodes CDR1 MGHDK and CDR2 SYGVNS. The CDR3 consists of 16 residues. The CDR3 sequence: CASSPMWGGPYNEQFF. In DNA, the CDR3 is TGTGCCAGCAGTCCTATGTGGGGGGGACCCTACAATGAGCAGTTCTTC.

This clonotype was seen at least ten times. The CDR3 nucleotides are TGTGCCAGCAGCGTAAAGGACACCTTGGGCACTGAAGCTTTCTTT. Its translation is CASSVKDTLGTEAFF. The chain employs TRBV9 and TRBJ1-1; the D gene is possibly TRBD1 (5 bases). The CDR3 contains 15 residues. In germline, CDR1 is SGDLS, CDR2 YYNGEE. V lost 1 base, J lost 4 bases, and 14 bases lay in between.